The 27 T cell receptor beta chains below come from one sample, sequenced in a study of CD8 T cells in Susac syndrome. It was with random hexamers that roughly 0.5 to 1 ug RNA was reverse transcribed. From the immunoSEQ multiplex PCR reads, TCRdb called clonotypes with MiXCR, one entry per CDR3 protein. The data hold some 60,000 distinct CDR3 sequences, with approximately 94% observed a single time. The specimen sequenced was CD8+ T cells from PBMCs. Receptors originate from a human donor in good health.

This chain connects TRBV14 to TRBJ2-7, with 10 bases lining up with TRBD1. CDR3 length equals 13 residues. The V segment lost 4 bases and the J segment 6 bases; nucleotides outside the gene matches: 3. The germline gives CDR1 SGHDN, CDR2 FVKESK. The CDR3 DNA reads as TGTGCCAGCAGCCCGGGACAGGGGCCCGAGCAGTACTTC. Amino acids: CASSPGQGPEQYF.

The chain has TRBV13 and TRBJ1-1; D perhaps matches TRBD1 (6 bases). Trimming stripped 5 bases from V and 7 bases from J, with 11 bases between. CDR3 size: 12 residues. Germline V gene lookup returns CDR1 PRHDT and CDR2 FYEKMQ (reference sequence). CDR3 sequence: CASSVGQIEAFF. CDR3 DNA: TGTGCCAGCAGCGTCGGACAGATTGAAGCTTTCTTT.

The rearrangement links TRBV5-4 to TRBJ2-7, with TRBD1 matching over 10 bases. CDR1 and CDR2 from the germline V gene are SGHNT and YYREEE (reference sequence). Trimming removed 5 bases from V and 6 bases from J; junction bases left unmatched: 8. This CDR3 contains 14 residues. The CDR3 sequence: CASRPGQGLSEQYF. The CDR3 nucleotides read TGTGCCAGCAGGCCGGGACAGGGGTTGTCCGAGCAGTACTTC.

This clonotype appeared once. The chain employs TRBV7-9 and TRBJ1-6; the match to TRBD1 covers 9 bases. The CDR3 runs to 13 residues. The V and J ends lost 5 bases and 10 bases, in that order; junction bases with no gene match: 3. CDR1 is SEHNR and CDR2 is FQNEAQ in the germline V gene (reference sequence). As DNA, the CDR3 is TGTGCCAGCAGCCCGACAGGGGGATCACCCCTCCACTTT. It yields the protein CASSPTGGSPLHF.

The chain has TRBV5-1 and TRBJ1-2, with unresolved D. This CDR3 region has 15 residues. Trimming shortened V by 2 bases and J by 0 bases, and 11 bases separated the two germline ends. Germline V CDR1 and CDR2: SGHRS, YFSETQ. Here the CDR3 reads CASSFDREANYGYTF. For the CDR3, the DNA is TGCGCCAGCAGCTTCGACCGGGAAGCTAACTATGGCTACACCTTC.

The CDR3 spells CASRPAGGDTGELFF. CDR3 coding DNA: TGTGCCAGCAGGCCAGCGGGGGGGGACACCGGGGAGCTGTTTTTT. The chain links TRBV6-4 to TRBJ2-2; 10 bases match TRBD2. J gave up 3 bases and V 6 bases, and 4 bases lay outside the gene matches. The CDR3 is 15 residues long. CDR1 is MRHNA, CDR2 SNTAGT, per germline.

This chain uses TRBV2 with TRBJ2-7, with D unresolved. This CDR3 comprises 13 residues. Trimming removed 7 bases at V and 6 bases at J, with 16 bases between. CDR1 and CDR2 from the germline V gene are SNHLY and FYNNEI. This CDR3 is CASTQVRFIEQYF. CDR3 coding DNA: TGTGCCAGCACCCAAGTCAGGTTCATCGAGCAGTACTTC.

This chain uses TRBV18 with TRBJ2-3; no firm D call. V was shortened by 2 bases and J by 0 bases, with 9 bases between the two germline ends. The CDR3 has 15 residues. Germline values: CDR1 KGHSH, CDR2 LQKENI. The CDR3 DNA reads as TGTGCCAGCTCACCAACCTCGACTAGCACAGATACGCAGTATTTT. Translated: CASSPTSTSTDTQYF.

The chain's CDR3 is CASSLRSYEQYF. CDR3 DNA sequence: TGTGCCAGCAGCCTACGCTCCTACGAGCAGTACTTC. This chain joins TRBV12-3 or TRBV12-4 and TRBJ2-7; D remains unclear. V lost 6 bases, J lost 0 bases, and 6 bases lay in between. This CDR3 has 12 amino acids.

V gene TRBV25-1 combines with J gene TRBJ1-2; 7 bases fit TRBD1. CDR1 is MGHDK and CDR2 is SYGVNS in the germline V gene. This CDR3 contains 15 residues. The ends lost 5 bases at V and 8 bases at J; junction bases unmatched: 14. CDR3 protein: CASSPRYRGTGGYTF. Here the CDR3 DNA reads TGTGCCAGCAGTCCTCGATACAGGGGTACGGGGGGCTACACCTTC.

The chain carries TRBV7-6 and TRBJ2-5; a possible D gene is TRBD1 (5 bases). The CDR3 contains 16 residues. The ends were cut back, 5 bases at V and 5 bases at J, with 21 bases in the middle. Germline V lookup: CDR1 SGHVS, CDR2 FNYEAQ. CDR3 region: CASSQLKQANKETQYF. Written as DNA, the CDR3 is TGTGCCAGCAGCCAACTGAAACAGGCAAATAAGGAGACCCAGTACTTC.

This chain connects TRBV23-1 to TRBJ2-7, with 9 bases fitting TRBD1. TRBV23-1 is assigned to the ORF class and has an uncertain function. This CDR3 comprises 17 residues. V shed 2 bases, J shed 5 bases, and the junction held 13 bases outside the gene matches. The CDR3 loop reads CASSQEGQGKTRDEQYF. The CDR3 nucleotides read TGCGCCAGCAGTCAAGAAGGACAGGGGAAAACCCGGGACGAGCAGTACTTC.

V and J are TRBV20-1 and TRBJ2-7; TRBD1 might be the D (5 bases). The length of the CDR3 is 12 residues. Germline CDR1 DFQATT, CDR2 SNEGSKA (reference sequence). The ends were cut back, 7 bases at V and 6 bases at J, with 16 bases in the middle. In DNA, the CDR3 is TGCAGTGTACGGACACTCGGTTCCGAGCAGTACTTC. Translated, it gives CSVRTLGSEQYF.

This chain's CDR3 is CASSQGGDGLLSTDTQYF. CDR3 in DNA: TGCGCCAGCAGCCAAGGGGGGGATGGTTTGCTTAGCACAGATACGCAGTATTTT. This sequence joins TRBV4-3 and TRBJ2-3; a possible D gene is TRBD2 (6 bases). Germline lookup yields CDR1 LGHNA and CDR2 YSLEER. V dropped 1 base and J dropped 0 bases, with 17 bases sitting between them. The CDR3 is made up of 18 amino acids.

The chain combines TRBV5-1 with TRBJ2-3, with 9 nucleotides matching TRBD2. J was trimmed by 6 bases and V by 3 bases; bases with no gene match: 8. CDR3 length: 15 amino acids. The germline gives CDR1 SGHRS, CDR2 YFSETQ. CDR3 DNA sequence: TGCGCCAGCAGCTCGCTAGCGGGGCCTCTGGATACGCAGTATTTT. As protein: CASSSLAGPLDTQYF.

J is TRBJ1-1 and V is TRBV13; the D is unclear. Trimming pared 6 bases from V and 6 bases from J, leaving 11 bases between. CDR1 PRHDT and CDR2 FYEKMQ come from the germline V gene (reference sequence). This CDR3 spans 12 amino acids. The CDR3 nucleotides read TGTGCCAGCAGTTCCGGGGAGCCTGAAGCTTTCTTT. Translating it yields CASSSGEPEAFF.

V usage is TRBV9 and J usage is TRBJ2-3; TRBD2 is a possible D gene (6 bases). Trimming took off 5 bases at V and 2 bases at J, with 15 bases between the two ends. The CDR3 extends over 15 amino acids. Germline assignment: CDR1 SGDLS and CDR2 YYNGEE. The CDR3 DNA is TGTGCCAGCAGGCCCGGAGGGTTGGACACAGATACGCAGTATTTT. This codes for CASRPGGLDTDTQYF.

The sample holds one count of this clonotype. The rearrangement links TRBV29-1 to TRBJ2-5; D is tentatively TRBD1 or TRBD2 (5 bases each). Germline lookup yields CDR1 SQVTM and CDR2 ANQGSEA. V lost 3 bases and J lost 0, with 8 bases in between. CDR3 length: 13 amino acids. The CDR3 coding sequence is TGCAGCGTTGATTGGGGGTACCAAGAGACCCAGTACTTC. It encodes CSVDWGYQETQYF.

V is TRBV7-2 and J is TRBJ1-6, with 7 bases lining up with TRBD1. Losses at the gene ends were 6 bases for V and 7 bases for J; bases not matched to a gene: 12. CDR3 size: 16 residues. The germline gives CDR1 SGHTA, CDR2 FQGNSA. CDR3 sequence: CASREQGSFWNSPLHF. Here the CDR3 DNA reads TGTGCCAGCAGGGAACAGGGGTCGTTTTGGAATTCACCCCTCCACTTT. Full variable domain (missing parts from reference TRBV7-2 and TRBJ1-6): GAGVSQSPSNKVTEKGKDVELRCDPISGHTALYWYRQSLGQGLEFLIYFQGNSAPDKSGLPSDRFSAERTGGSVSTLTIQRTQQEDSAVYLCASREQGSFWNSPLHFGNGTRLTVT.

This clonotype was seen just once. The chain links TRBV29-1 to TRBJ2-1, with D unclear. This CDR3 is built from 15 residues. The V gene lost 4 bases and the J gene lost 0 bases, with 13 bases spanning the gap. Germline loops: CDR1 SQVTM, CDR2 ANQGSEA. CDR3 in DNA: TGCAGCGTTGCCGTCGGGTGGAACTCCTACAATGAGCAGTTCTTC. It encodes CSVAVGWNSYNEQFF.

The rearrangement links TRBV20-1 to TRBJ2-3, with TRBD2 identical over 8 bases. The CDR3 covers 16 residues. V lost 4 bases and J lost 4; bases outside the gene matches: 13. In germline, CDR1 is DFQATT, CDR2 SNEGSKA (reference sequence). CDR3 in DNA: TGCAGTGCTATCACCCTCCTCAGCGGGGGTTCAGATACGCAGTATTTT. It specifies CSAITLLSGGSDTQYF.

J is TRBJ2-7 and V is TRBV7-9; 8 nucleotides align to TRBD1. Germline CDR1 and CDR2: SEHNR and FQNEAQ (reference sequence). V gave up 4 bases and J gave up 3 bases; unmatched junction bases: 11. The CDR3 runs to 16 residues. The CDR3 DNA reads TGTGCCAGCAGCTCGTATCTTGGGACAGGCTACTACGAGCAGTACTTC. This gives the protein CASSSYLGTGYYEQYF.

This clonotype was observed a single time. V usage is TRBV19 and J usage is TRBJ1-5; D is ambiguous. CDR1 is LNHDA and CDR2 is SQIVND in the germline V gene (reference sequence). Trimming shortened V by 1 base and J by 5 bases, and 6 bases separated the two germline ends. The CDR3 covers 13 residues. CDR3 in DNA: TGTGCCAGTAGTATAGGCTGGTATCAGCCCCAGCATTTT. This encodes CASSIGWYQPQHF.

CDR3 bases: TGTGCCAGCAGTGCTCGGACTAGCGGAGACACAGATACGCAGTATTTT. Encoded protein: CASSARTSGDTDTQYF. The chain carries TRBV6-1 and TRBJ2-3; 10 bases line up with TRBD2. This CDR3 spans 16 amino acids. V shed 4 bases, J shed 2 bases, and the junction held 6 bases outside the gene matches. The germline V gene has CDR1 MNHNS and CDR2 SASEGT.

The rearrangement joins TRBV12-3 or TRBV12-4 to TRBJ2-5, with D tentatively TRBD1 or TRBD2 (5 bases each). This CDR3 is built from 14 residues. The germline V and J ends were trimmed by 1 base and 3 bases, with 9 bases remaining between them. The chain's CDR3 is CASSLGRGEETQYF. The CDR3 DNA sequence: TGTGCCAGCAGTTTAGGCAGAGGGGAAGAGACCCAGTACTTC.

The V and J genes are TRBV6-5 and TRBJ1-6; D unresolved. Looked up from germline, CDR1 is MNHEY and CDR2 is SVGAGI. V was pared by 0 bases and J by 3 bases, with 9 bases between. CDR3 length equals 16 residues. CDR3 loop: CASSYSPQDYNSPLHF. As DNA, the CDR3 is TGTGCCAGCAGTTACTCGCCACAAGACTATAATTCACCCCTCCACTTT.

The chain recombines TRBV2 with TRBJ1-6; no firm D call. The ends were cut back, 7 bases at V and 15 bases at J, with 13 bases in the middle. Germline V CDR1 and CDR2: SNHLY, FYNNEI. This CDR3 region has 11 residues. The CDR3 nucleotides read TGTGCCAGCAACGTGGATGGGATCCTCCACTTT. Its translation: CASNVDGILHF.